The 19 T cell receptor beta chains presented below share a single source sample, sequenced in a study of Ad26.COV2.S vaccination and SARS-CoV-2 variants. Treatment meaning: roughly 18 received Ad26.COV2.S at low or high dose, single or two shots; several received placebo; per-sample allocation not given. Sampling was done on day 63 after the first vaccine or placebo injection. The protocol was immunoSEQ multiplex PCR, while the TCRdb copy is restricted to in-frame clones and leaves out a portion. Among under 550,000 clones, roughly 90% were seen once, and the ten largest hold 3.6%. Specimen: peripheral blood, collected in a trial of Ad26.COV2.S vaccine versus placebo. These receptors were taken from a person aged 18-60 years who received the Ad26.COV2.S COVID-19 vaccine or a placebo.

The chain combines TRBV6-5 with TRBJ1-4; D is ambiguous. Germline-derived CDR1 and CDR2 are MNHEY and SVGAGI. This CDR3 has 14 amino acids. The V end was cut by 5 bases, the J end by 4 bases, with 11 bases between. As DNA, the CDR3 is TGTGCCAGCAGTCAATGGGAATTTAATGAAAAACTGTTTTTT. Translating it yields CASSQWEFNEKLFF.

This clone was observed once. J is TRBJ2-3 and V is TRBV6-2 or TRBV6-3; the match to TRBD2 covers 8 bases. The length of the CDR3 is 15 residues. The germline V gene encodes CDR1 MNHEY and CDR2 SVGEGT. Trimming removed 5 bases from V and 0 bases from J; junction bases left unmatched: 4. CDR3 sequence: CASSPGTSSTDTQYF. For the CDR3, the DNA is TGTGCCAGCAGTCCCGGGACTAGTAGCACAGATACGCAGTATTTT.

Only a few counts were recorded for this clone. This chain connects TRBV7-9 to TRBJ2-2; D is undetermined. There are 12 residues in the CDR3. V lost 0 bases and J lost 7, with 3 bases in between. Germline CDR1 SEHNR, CDR2 FQNEAQ (reference sequence). The CDR3 sequence: CASSLAVGELFF. In DNA, the CDR3 is TGTGCCAGCAGCTTAGCTGTCGGGGAGCTGTTTTTT.

The V call is TRBV19, the J call TRBJ2-7; 7 bases match TRBD1. CDR3 length equals 13 residues. Germline V lookup: CDR1 LNHDA, CDR2 SQIVND (reference sequence). The V segment lost 6 bases and the J segment 1 base; nucleotides outside the gene matches: 3. CDR3: CASSGQVSYEQYF. CDR3 bases: TGTGCCAGTAGCGGACAGGTTTCCTACGAGCAGTACTTC.

The chain recombines TRBV18 with TRBJ1-2, with no clear D. Trimming removed 4 bases from V and 4 bases from J, with 7 bases in between. This CDR3 is 12 amino acids long. Germline CDR1 KGHSH, CDR2 LQKENI. In nucleotides, the CDR3 is TGTGCCAGCTCACGCCTGGCCTATGGCTACACCTTC. Protein product: CASSRLAYGYTF. Drawing the rest from reference TRBV18 and TRBJ1-2, the complete variable domain is NAGVMQNPRHLVRRRGQEARLRCSPMKGHSHVYWYRQLPEEGLKFMVYLQKENIIDESGMPKERFSAEFPKEGPSILRIQQVVRGDSAAYFCASSRLAYGYTFGSGTRLTVV.

This clone was counted a few times. J is TRBJ2-7 and V is TRBV7-3; D is perhaps TRBD2 (6 bases). V lost 5 bases and J 3 bases, leaving 11 bases between the germline ends. Germline CDR1 SGHTA, CDR2 FQGTGA. The CDR3 extends over 13 amino acids. In DNA, the CDR3 is TGTGCCAGCAGCCCGGACTATAACTACGAGCAGTACTTC. Translating gives CASSPDYNYEQYF.

This chain joins TRBV28 and TRBJ1-2, with D possibly matching TRBD1 (6 bases). Germline values: CDR1 MDHEN, CDR2 SYDVKM. The CDR3 has 14 residues. Trimming shortened V by 6 bases and J by 11 bases, and 22 bases separated the two germline ends. Written as DNA, the CDR3 is TGTGCCAGCAGGACTCCGATACAGGGCGGCCCTTACACCTTC. This gives the protein CASRTPIQGGPYTF.

The genes are TRBV15 and TRBJ2-1; TRBD2 is a possible D gene (6 bases). Trimming took off 3 bases at V and 1 base at J, with 10 bases between the two ends. Germline V lookup: CDR1 LNHNV, CDR2 YYDKDF (reference sequence). The CDR3 is 15 residues long. The CDR3 DNA is TGTGCCACCAGCAGGGCGGGATCTTCCTACAATGAGCAGTTCTTC. Translated: CATSRAGSSYNEQFF.

This clone showed up just once. This sequence joins TRBV5-1 and TRBJ1-1; a weak D match, TRBD1 (5 bases). CDR3 length: 15 amino acids. V was shortened by 2 bases and J by 5 bases, with 16 bases between the two germline ends. Germline V CDR1 and CDR2: SGHRS, YFSETQ. The CDR3 sequence is CASSFRWDEGTEAFF. Written as DNA, the CDR3 is TGCGCCAGCAGCTTTCGCTGGGACGAGGGGACTGAAGCTTTCTTT.

J is TRBJ2-3 and V is TRBV5-1; no reliable D call. Germline CDR1 SGHRS, CDR2 YFSETQ. The CDR3 runs 15 residues. V shed 5 bases and J shed 1 base, with 14 bases lying between them. The CDR3 loop reads CASSSVDLGTDTQYF. The CDR3 nucleotides read TGCGCCAGCAGTTCGGTGGACCTAGGCACAGATACGCAGTATTTT.

The chain is built from TRBV6-2 or TRBV6-3 and TRBJ1-1; no firm D call. The CDR3 runs 14 residues. V lost 2 bases and J 6 bases, leaving 13 bases between the germline ends. The germline V gene encodes CDR1 MNHEY and CDR2 SVGEGT. DNA for the CDR3: TGTGCCAGCAGTTACGGCGGCGGCGGGGCTGAAGCTTTCTTT. Protein product: CASSYGGGGAEAFF.

The chain has TRBV18 and TRBJ2-7, with TRBD1 matching 7 bases. Germline lookup yields CDR1 KGHSH and CDR2 LQKENI. The trim removed 3 bases at V and 4 bases at J, leaving 12 bases unmatched. The CDR3 length is 16 residues. The CDR3 is CASSPWTGQTAYEQYF. The CDR3 DNA sequence: TGTGCCAGCTCACCGTGGACAGGCCAAACGGCTTACGAGCAGTACTTC. Looking up the rest from reference TRBV18 and TRBJ2-7 gives the full variable domain: NAGVMQNPRHLVRRRGQEARLRCSPMKGHSHVYWYRQLPEEGLKFMVYLQKENIIDESGMPKERFSAEFPKEGPSILRIQQVVRGDSAAYFCASSPWTGQTAYEQYFGPGTRLTVT.

This chain uses TRBV19 with TRBJ2-5, with 9 bases fitting TRBD1. Germline V gene data show CDR1 as LNHDA and CDR2 as SQIVND (reference sequence). V gave up 6 bases and J gave up 1 base; unmatched junction bases: 9. This CDR3 is built from 16 residues. CDR3 DNA: TGTGCCAGTAGCCAACCCCGGACAGGGGCCCAAGAGACCCAGTACTTC. It specifies CASSQPRTGAQETQYF.

The J gene is TRBJ1-2, the V gene TRBV3-1 (or the pseudogene TRBV3-2); D is possibly TRBD1 (5 bases). The CDR3 sequence is 15 residues long. Trimming took 4 bases from V and 7 from J, leaving 19 bases between them. In germline, CDR1 is LGHDT, CDR2 YNNKEL (reference sequence). The CDR3: CASSPSPAGGFGYTF. CDR3 coding DNA: TGTGCCAGCAGCCCCAGTCCCGCCGGGGGTTTTGGCTACACCTTC.

The chain carries TRBV6-2 or TRBV6-3 and TRBJ1-2, with 12 bases matching TRBD1. The CDR3 spans 15 residues. Germline lookup yields CDR1 MNHEY and CDR2 SVGEGT. V lost 6 bases and J lost 13; bases outside the gene matches: 15. CDR3 amino acids: CASSPTSGDRGQSTF. The CDR3 nucleotides read TGTGCCAGCAGCCCGACTTCCGGGGACAGGGGGCAAAGCACCTTC.

This clone was recorded at least ten times. This rearrangement joins TRBV18 to TRBJ1-5; possibly TRBD1 for D (5 bases). Germline CDR1 reads KGHSH; CDR2 reads LQKENI. Trimming pared 5 bases from V and 0 bases from J, leaving 11 bases between. The length of the CDR3 is 15 residues. The CDR3 spells CASSITGFSNQPQHF. CDR3 nucleotides: TGTGCCAGCTCAATCACAGGATTTAGCAATCAGCCCCAGCATTTT.

The chain couples TRBV4-3 to TRBJ2-1; TRBD2 aligns across 12 bases. J gave up 7 bases and V 3 bases, and 7 bases lay outside the gene matches. This CDR3 has 16 residues. Germline CDR1 is LGHNA and CDR2 is YSLEER. The CDR3 reads CASSQVLAGGLNEQFF. The CDR3 DNA reads as TGCGCCAGCAGCCAGGTACTAGCGGGGGGCTTGAATGAGCAGTTCTTC.

The count of this clone is one. The V gene is TRBV19, the J gene TRBJ1-1; D gene uncertain. Germline CDR1 is LNHDA and CDR2 is SQIVND (reference sequence). This CDR3 contains 15 residues. V was shortened by 6 bases and J by 9 bases, with 23 bases between the two germline ends. DNA of the CDR3: TGTGCCAGTAGAAGACCAGGATTTGCCTTAGAAAAAGCTTTCTTT. Translated, it gives CASRRPGFALEKAFF.

V usage is TRBV9 and J usage is TRBJ1-6, with D uncertain. The CDR3 spans 14 residues. CDR1 is SGDLS and CDR2 is YYNGEE in the germline V gene. The V and J ends lost 0 bases and 5 bases respectively, with 6 bases between them. The CDR3, as DNA: TGTGCCAGCAGCGTAGGGCTAGATAATTCACCCCTCCACTTT. Translation: CASSVGLDNSPLHF.